Below, 14 T cell receptor beta chains from the same sample are listed, as sequenced in a study of regulatory T cells in long-lasting Graves disease. Time point described: newly diagnosed GD, antithyroid drugs for less than 3 months. RNA from PBMCs was the source of the TCR library. TCR beta libraries were built with iRepertoire HTBI primers and Arm-PCR of CDR3 regions. One entry per CDR3 protein results from TCRdb running MiXCR on the multiplex PCR reads. Of roughly 220,000 distinct CDR3 sequences listed, approximately 16% are singletons. The specimen comprised peripheral blood mononuclear cells (PBMCs), sampled at new diagnosis, from a patient treated with antithyroid drugs. The receptors derive from a female donor with Graves disease.

This clonotype was detected many times. This rearrangement joins TRBV30 to TRBJ1-3; D perhaps matches TRBD1 (5 bases). Germline V lookup: CDR1 GTSNPN, CDR2 SVGIG (reference sequence). The CDR3 has 18 residues. V lost 5 bases and J 0 bases, leaving 23 bases between the germline ends. The CDR3 nucleotides are TGTGCCTGGGGCCGGGAGGGGAATAGGCTTCACTCTGGAAACACCATATATTTT. The encoded protein is CAWGREGNRLHSGNTIYF.

This clonotype was seen a few times. The CDR3 loop reads CSVHDHGDTQYF. The CDR3 DNA follows: TGCAGCGTTCATGACCATGGGGATACGCAGTATTTT. The chain carries TRBV29-1 and TRBJ2-3, with D unclear. Trimming removed 5 bases at V and 6 bases at J, with 12 bases between. The CDR3 runs to 12 residues. Germline V lookup: CDR1 SQVTM, CDR2 ANQGSEA.

This clonotype was seen at least ten times. The chain is built from TRBV6-2 or TRBV6-3 and TRBJ2-1; possibly TRBD2 for D (5 bases). Between the trimmed V and J ends, which lost 5 bases and 0 bases, there was a span of 14 bases. The CDR3 contains 16 residues. Germline V gene data show CDR1 as MNHEY and CDR2 as SVGEGT. The CDR3 DNA reads as TGTGCCAGCAGTCTGTCGCTAGCAGACTCCTACAATGAGCAGTTCTTC. This encodes CASSLSLADSYNEQFF.

Worth noting for this clonotype: Given a much more abundant clone one base away, this may be a read error. The V gene is TRBV19, the J gene TRBJ1-3; 7 bases are shared with TRBD1. This CDR3 has 16 residues. Germline V gives CDR1 LNHDA, CDR2 SQIVND (reference sequence). The CDR3 region has the DNA TGTGCCGGTAGCGGGACAGCCGCAGGTTCTGGAAACACCATATATTTT. Translation gives CAGSGTAAGSGNTIYF.

The V and J genes are TRBV2 and TRBJ2-7; D is uncertain. Trimming shortened V by 1 base and J by 1 base, and 11 bases separated the two germline ends. Germline-derived CDR1 and CDR2 are SNHLY and FYNNEI. This CDR3 region has 15 residues. The CDR3 nucleotides are TGTGCCAGCAGTGAAGACAACTACCTATCCTACGAGCAGTACTTC. This encodes CASSEDNYLSYEQYF.

This clonotype was seen ten or more times. The chain uses TRBV12-3 or TRBV12-4 and TRBJ2-1; 11 bases are a match to TRBD2. V trimming: 10 bases; J trimming: 8 bases; junction bases outside the gene matches: 7. The CDR3 totals 13 residues. This chain's CDR3 is CATVLAGVYEQFF. Written as DNA, the CDR3 is TGTGCCACAGTACTAGCGGGAGTATATGAGCAGTTCTTC.

In this sample, this clonotype turned up a few times. With a much larger clone just one base away, this may be a read error. The V and J genes are TRBV11-2 and TRBJ1-6; D unresolved. The CDR3 is 15 residues long. CDR1 and CDR2 (germline): SGHAT, FQNNGV. This CDR3 is CDSSLERTGNSPLHF. DNA for the CDR3: TGTGACAGCAGCTTAGAGCGGACTGGAAATTCACCCCTCCACTTT.

This chain links TRBV4-3 with TRBJ2-5; 13 bases are shared with TRBD2. CDR3 length: 18 amino acids. The germline CDR1 and CDR2 sequences are LGHNA and YSLEER. J was trimmed by 5 bases and V by 0 bases; bases with no gene match: 9. CDR3 amino acids: CASSQERTSGRFGETQYF. The DNA of the CDR3 is TGCGCCAGCAGCCAAGAAAGGACTAGCGGGAGATTCGGGGAGACCCAGTACTTC.

This clonotype occurred many times. The chain carries TRBV6-5 and TRBJ2-3, with D unresolved. With 2 bases removed from V and 2 bases from J, the gap between germline ends came to 8 bases. The CDR3 length is 14 residues. The germline gives CDR1 MNHEY, CDR2 SVGAGI. CDR3 in amino acids: CASSYTATTDTQYF. CDR3 nucleotides: TGTGCCAGCAGTTACACGGCAACCACAGATACGCAGTATTTT.

This clonotype was recorded at least ten times. V usage is TRBV19 and J usage is TRBJ1-1; D not resolved. The CDR3 runs 13 residues. Per germline, CDR1 LNHDA and CDR2 SQIVND (reference sequence). V lost 9 bases and J lost 1, with 12 bases in between. The CDR3, as DNA: TGTGCCAGCGGCGTCGACGGGAACACTGAAGCTTTCTTT. This sequence encodes CASGVDGNTEAFF.

V gene TRBV7-9 combines with J gene TRBJ2-1, with TRBD2 identical over 8 bases. The CDR3 contains 17 residues. Germline V gene data show CDR1 as SEHNR and CDR2 as FQNEAQ (reference sequence). The V gene end was trimmed by 4 bases and the J gene end by 0 bases; junction bases not matched to a gene: 8. The DNA for the CDR3 is TGTGCCAGCAGCTACCCTAGCGGGCAAAGCTCCTACAATGAGCAGTTCTTC. It specifies CASSYPSGQSSYNEQFF.

This clonotype was seen at least ten times. The chain joins TRBV12-3 or TRBV12-4 to TRBJ2-3; D call uncertain. The CDR3 is 12 amino acids. The germline V and J ends were trimmed by 3 bases and 10 bases, with 11 bases remaining between them. CDR3: CASSFGDLSQYF. The CDR3 DNA is TGTGCCAGCAGTTTTGGTGATCTGTCGCAGTATTTT.

This clonotype showed up many times. The chain recombines TRBV2 with TRBJ1-1, with D possibly TRBD1 on 5 matching bases. Germline CDR1 reads SNHLY; CDR2 reads FYNNEI. V was cut by 9 bases and J by 10 bases, with 18 bases left in between. CDR3 length: 12 amino acids. CDR3: CARSGTGSGAFF. CDR3 coding DNA: TGTGCCAGGTCCGGGACCGGGTCGGGAGCTTTCTTT.

In its sample, this clonotype was seen once. A far larger clone is just one base off, so this is likely a read error. This chain joins TRBV28 and TRBJ1-1; D is unclear. CDR3 size: 15 residues. Germline CDR1 MDHEN, CDR2 SYDVKM. V was pared by 6 bases and J by 10 bases, with 24 bases between. CDR3 coding DNA: TGTGCCAGCAGGCCGGGGTGGGGTCGTACTTCGGCAGCTTTCTTT. Translation gives CASRPGWGRTSAAFF. Using reference TRBV28 and TRBJ1-1 for the parts outside the CDR3, the full variable domain is DVKVTQSSRYLVKRTGEKVFLECVQDMDHENMFWYRQDPGLGLRLIYFSYDVKMKEKGDIPEGYSVSREKKERFSLILESASTNQTSMYLCASRPGWGRTSAAFFGQGTRLTVV.